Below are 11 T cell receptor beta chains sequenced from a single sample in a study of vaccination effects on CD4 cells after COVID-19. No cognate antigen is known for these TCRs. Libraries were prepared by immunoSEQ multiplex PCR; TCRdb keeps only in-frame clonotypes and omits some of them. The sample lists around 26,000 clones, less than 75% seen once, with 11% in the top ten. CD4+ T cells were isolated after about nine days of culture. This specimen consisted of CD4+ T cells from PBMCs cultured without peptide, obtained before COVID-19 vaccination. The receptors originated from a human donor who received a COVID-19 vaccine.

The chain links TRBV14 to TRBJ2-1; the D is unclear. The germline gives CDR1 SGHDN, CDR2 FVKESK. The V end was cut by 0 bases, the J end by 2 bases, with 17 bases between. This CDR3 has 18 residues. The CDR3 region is CASSQDFGFTLTYNEQFF. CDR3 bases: TGTGCCAGCAGCCAAGATTTTGGCTTCACCCTAACCTACAATGAGCAGTTCTTC.

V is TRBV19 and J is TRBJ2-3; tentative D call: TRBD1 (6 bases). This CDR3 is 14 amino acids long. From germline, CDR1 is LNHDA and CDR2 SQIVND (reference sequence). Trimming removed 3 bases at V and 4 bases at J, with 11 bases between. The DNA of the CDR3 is TGTGCCAGTAGTATGGGAAACAGGGCAGATACGCAGTATTTT. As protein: CASSMGNRADTQYF. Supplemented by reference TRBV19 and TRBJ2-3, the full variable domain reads DGGITQSPKYLFRKEGQNVTLSCEQNLNHDAMYWYRQDPGQGLRLIYYSQIVNDFQKGDIAEGYSVSREKKESFPLTVTSAQKNPTAFYLCASSMGNRADTQYFGPGTRLTVL.

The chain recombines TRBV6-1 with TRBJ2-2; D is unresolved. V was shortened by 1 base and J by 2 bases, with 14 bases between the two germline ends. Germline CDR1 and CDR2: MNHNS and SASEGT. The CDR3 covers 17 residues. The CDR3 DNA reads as TGTGCCAGCAGTGAAGTCCCCCCCCTTGATAACACCGGGGAGCTGTTTTTT. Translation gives CASSEVPPLDNTGELFF.

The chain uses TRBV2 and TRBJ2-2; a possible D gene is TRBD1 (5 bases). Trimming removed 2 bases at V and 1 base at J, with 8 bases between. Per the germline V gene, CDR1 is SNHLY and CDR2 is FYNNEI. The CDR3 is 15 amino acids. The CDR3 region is CASSENRKNTGELFF. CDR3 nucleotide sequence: TGTGCCAGCAGTGAAAACAGGAAGAACACCGGGGAGCTGTTTTTT. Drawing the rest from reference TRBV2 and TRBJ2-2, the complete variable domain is EPEVTQTPSHQVTQMGQEVILRCVPISNHLYFYWYRQILGQKVEFLVSFYNNEISEKSEIFDDQFSVERPDGSNFTLKIRSTKLEDSAMYFCASSENRKNTGELFFGEGSRLTVL.

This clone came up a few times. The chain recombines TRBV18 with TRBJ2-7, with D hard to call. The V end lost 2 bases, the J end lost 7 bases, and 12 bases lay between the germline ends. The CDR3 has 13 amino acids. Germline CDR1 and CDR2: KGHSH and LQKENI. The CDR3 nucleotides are TGTGCCAGCTCACCAAGCCAATGGGGTGAGCAGTACTTC. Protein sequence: CASSPSQWGEQYF.

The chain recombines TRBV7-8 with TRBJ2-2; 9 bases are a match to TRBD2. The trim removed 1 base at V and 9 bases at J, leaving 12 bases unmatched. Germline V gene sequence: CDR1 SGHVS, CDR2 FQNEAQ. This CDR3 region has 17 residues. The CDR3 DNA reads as TGTGCCAGCAGCTTAGGTTTAGCGGGGGCCCTAGGTCGGGAGCTGTTTTTT. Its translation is CASSLGLAGALGRELFF.

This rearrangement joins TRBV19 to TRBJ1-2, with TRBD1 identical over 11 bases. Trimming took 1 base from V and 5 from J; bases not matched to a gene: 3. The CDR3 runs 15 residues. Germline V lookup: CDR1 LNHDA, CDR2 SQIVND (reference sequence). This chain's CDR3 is CASSIAGTGGYGYTF. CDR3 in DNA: TGTGCCAGTAGTATAGCCGGGACAGGGGGTTATGGCTACACCTTC.

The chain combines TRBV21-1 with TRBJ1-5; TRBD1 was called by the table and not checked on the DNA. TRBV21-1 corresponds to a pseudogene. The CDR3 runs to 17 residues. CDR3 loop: CASSKRQGAASNQPQHF. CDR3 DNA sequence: TGTGCCAGCAGCAAAAGACAGGGGGCGGCAAGCAATCAGCCCCAGCATTTT.

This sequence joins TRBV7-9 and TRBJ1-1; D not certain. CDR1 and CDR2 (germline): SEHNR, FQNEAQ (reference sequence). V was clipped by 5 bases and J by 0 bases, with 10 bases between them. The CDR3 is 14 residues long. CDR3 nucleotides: TGTGCCAGCAGCCCTCGGACCGTGAACACTGAAGCTTTCTTT. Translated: CASSPRTVNTEAFF.

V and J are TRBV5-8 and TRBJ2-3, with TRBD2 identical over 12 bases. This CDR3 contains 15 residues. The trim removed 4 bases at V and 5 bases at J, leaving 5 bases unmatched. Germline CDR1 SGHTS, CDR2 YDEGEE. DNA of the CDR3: TGTGCCAGCAGCCCGGGACTAGCGGGCCTAGATACGCAGTATTTT. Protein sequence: CASSPGLAGLDTQYF.

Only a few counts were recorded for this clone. CDR3 amino acids: CASSQDRASYNEQFF. In DNA, the CDR3 is TGTGCCAGCAGCCAAGACAGGGCTTCCTACAATGAGCAGTTCTTC. The rearrangement uses TRBV5-4 and TRBJ2-1, with TRBD1 identical over 7 bases. The CDR3 has 15 amino acids. J lost 1 base, V lost 4 bases, and 5 bases had no gene match. Germline CDR1 is SGHNT and CDR2 is YYREEE (reference sequence).